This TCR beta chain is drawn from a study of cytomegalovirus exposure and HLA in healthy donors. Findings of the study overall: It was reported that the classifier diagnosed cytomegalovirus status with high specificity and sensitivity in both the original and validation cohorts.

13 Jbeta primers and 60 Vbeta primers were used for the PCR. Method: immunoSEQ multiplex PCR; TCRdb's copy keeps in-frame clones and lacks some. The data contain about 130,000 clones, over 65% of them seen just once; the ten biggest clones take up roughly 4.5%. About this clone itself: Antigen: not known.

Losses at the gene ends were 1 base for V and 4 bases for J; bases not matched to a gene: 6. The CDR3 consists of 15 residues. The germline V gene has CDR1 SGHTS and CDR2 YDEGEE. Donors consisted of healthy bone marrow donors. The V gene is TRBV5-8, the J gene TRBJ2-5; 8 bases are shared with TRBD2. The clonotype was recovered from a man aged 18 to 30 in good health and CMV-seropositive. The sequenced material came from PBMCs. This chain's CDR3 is CASSLLIAGRETQYF. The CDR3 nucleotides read TGTGCCAGCAGCTTGCTAATAGCGGGGCGAGAGACCCAGTACTTC. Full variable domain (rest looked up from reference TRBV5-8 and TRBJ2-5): EAGVTQSPTHLIKTRGQQATLRCSPISGHTSVYWYQQALGLGLQFLLWYDEGEERNRGNFPPRFSGRQFPNYSSELNVNALELEDSALYLCASSLLIAGRETQYFGPGTRLLVL.